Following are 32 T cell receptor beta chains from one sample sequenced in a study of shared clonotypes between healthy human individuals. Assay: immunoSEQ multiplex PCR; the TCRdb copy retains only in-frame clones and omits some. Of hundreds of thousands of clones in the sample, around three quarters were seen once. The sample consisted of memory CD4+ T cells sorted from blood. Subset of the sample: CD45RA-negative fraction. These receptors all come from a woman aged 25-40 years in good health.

CDR3 sequence reads: CASSEWDRVYEQYF. In DNA form, the CDR3 reads TGTGCCAGCAGTGAGTGGGACAGGGTCTACGAGCAGTACTTC. J is TRBJ2-7 and V is TRBV6-1; 9 bases match TRBD1. The germline V gene has CDR1 MNHNS and CDR2 SASEGT. V was pared by 3 bases and J by 3 bases, with 3 bases of the junction left unmatched. The CDR3 consists of 14 residues.

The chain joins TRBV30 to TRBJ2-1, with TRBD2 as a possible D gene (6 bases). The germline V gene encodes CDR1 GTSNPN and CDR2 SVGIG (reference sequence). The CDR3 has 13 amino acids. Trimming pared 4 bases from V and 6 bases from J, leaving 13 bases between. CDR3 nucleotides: TGTGCCTGGACATCGGCGGGACCCAATGAGCAGTTCTTC. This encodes CAWTSAGPNEQFF.

CDR3 in DNA: TGTGCCAGCAGCTCGAGGATTCGGCGGGATATAGACACCGGGGAGCTGTTTTTT. Translated, it gives CASSSRIRRDIDTGELFF. This chain links TRBV7-9 with TRBJ2-2; D is possibly TRBD2 (6 bases). Trimming removed 4 bases at V and 3 bases at J, with 21 bases between. Germline V gene data show CDR1 as SEHNR and CDR2 as FQNEAQ (reference sequence). The CDR3 extends over 18 amino acids.

The CDR3 region has the DNA TGTGCCAGCATACGGGGCAGGGGGATAACGTACGAGCAGTACTTC. Residues: CASIRGRGITYEQYF. The chain carries TRBV28 and TRBJ2-7; 7 bases are shared with TRBD1. V dropped 7 bases and J dropped 4; count of bases not matched to a gene: 13. The length of the CDR3 is 15 residues. Germline CDR1 reads MDHEN; CDR2 reads SYDVKM.

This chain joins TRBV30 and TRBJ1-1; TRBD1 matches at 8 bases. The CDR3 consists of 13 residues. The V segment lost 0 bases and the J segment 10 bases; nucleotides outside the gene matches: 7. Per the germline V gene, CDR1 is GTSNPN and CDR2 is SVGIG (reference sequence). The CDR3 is CAWSVRSGGTAFF. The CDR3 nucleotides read TGTGCCTGGAGTGTACGGTCAGGGGGCACAGCTTTCTTT.

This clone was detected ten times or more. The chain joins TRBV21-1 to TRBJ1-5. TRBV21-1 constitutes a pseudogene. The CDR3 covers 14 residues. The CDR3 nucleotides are TGTGCCAGCAGCAAAGATAGGGTTGGGCAGCCCCAGCATTTT. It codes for CASSKDRVGQPQHF.

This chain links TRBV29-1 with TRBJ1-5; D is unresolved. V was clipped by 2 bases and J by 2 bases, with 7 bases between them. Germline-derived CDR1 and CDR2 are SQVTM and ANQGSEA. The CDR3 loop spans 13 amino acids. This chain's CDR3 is CSVEFAGNQPQHF. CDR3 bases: TGCAGCGTTGAATTCGCAGGCAATCAGCCCCAGCATTTT.

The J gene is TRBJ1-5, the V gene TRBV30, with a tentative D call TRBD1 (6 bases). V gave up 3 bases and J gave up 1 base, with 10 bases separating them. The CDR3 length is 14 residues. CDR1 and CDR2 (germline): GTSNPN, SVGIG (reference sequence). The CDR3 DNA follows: TGTGCCTGGAGAGACGGACAGAGCAATCAGCCCCAGCATTTT. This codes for CAWRDGQSNQPQHF.

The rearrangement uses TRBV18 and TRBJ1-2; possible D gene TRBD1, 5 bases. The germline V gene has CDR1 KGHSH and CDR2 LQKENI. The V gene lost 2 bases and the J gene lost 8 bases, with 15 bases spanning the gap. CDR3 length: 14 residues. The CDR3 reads CASSPGTAAGGYTF. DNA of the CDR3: TGTGCCAGCTCACCAGGGACGGCTGCGGGAGGCTACACCTTC.

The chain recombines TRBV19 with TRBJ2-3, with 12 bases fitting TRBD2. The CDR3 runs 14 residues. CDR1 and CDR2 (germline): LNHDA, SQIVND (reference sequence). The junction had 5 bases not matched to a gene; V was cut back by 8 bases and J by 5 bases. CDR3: CASETSGSGDTQYF. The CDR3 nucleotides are TGTGCCAGTGAGACTAGCGGGAGTGGAGATACGCAGTATTTT.

The DNA of the CDR3 is TGTGCCAGCAGCTTAGGGATCGGGAGAGGACAGGGGTTCAATGAGCAGTTCTTC. It encodes CASSLGIGRGQGFNEQFF. The rearrangement joins TRBV7-2 to TRBJ2-1, with 9 bases that match TRBD1. CDR3 length: 18 residues. CDR1 is SGHTA, CDR2 FQGNSA, per germline. The trim removed 1 base at V and 6 bases at J, leaving 13 bases unmatched.

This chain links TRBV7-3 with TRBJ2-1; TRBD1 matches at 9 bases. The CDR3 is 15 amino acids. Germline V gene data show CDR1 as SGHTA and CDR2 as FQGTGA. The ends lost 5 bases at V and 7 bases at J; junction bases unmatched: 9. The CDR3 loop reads CASSGPGTGMNEQFF. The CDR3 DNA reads TGTGCCAGCAGCGGCCCCGGGACAGGGATGAATGAGCAGTTCTTC.

CDR3 DNA: TGCAGCGTTCTAGAACCGGGACAGGGAAGTACCCAGTACTTC. Protein: CSVLEPGQGSTQYF. The chain links TRBV29-1 to TRBJ2-5; TRBD1 matches 9 bases. CDR3 length: 14 residues. Germline V CDR1 and CDR2: SQVTM, ANQGSEA. The V and J ends lost 5 bases and 8 bases, in that order; junction bases with no gene match: 12.

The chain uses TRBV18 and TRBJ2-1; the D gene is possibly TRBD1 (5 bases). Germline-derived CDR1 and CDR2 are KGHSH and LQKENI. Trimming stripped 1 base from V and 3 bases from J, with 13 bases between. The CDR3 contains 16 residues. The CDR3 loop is CASSPRLQADYNEQFF. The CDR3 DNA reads TGTGCCAGCTCACCACGGTTACAGGCGGACTACAATGAGCAGTTCTTC.

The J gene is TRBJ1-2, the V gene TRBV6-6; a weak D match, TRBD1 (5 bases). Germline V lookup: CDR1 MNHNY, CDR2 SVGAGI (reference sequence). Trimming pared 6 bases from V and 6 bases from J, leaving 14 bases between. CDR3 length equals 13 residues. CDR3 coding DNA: TGTGCCAGCAGAACCGGGACGGCGGATGGCTACACCTTC. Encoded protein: CASRTGTADGYTF.

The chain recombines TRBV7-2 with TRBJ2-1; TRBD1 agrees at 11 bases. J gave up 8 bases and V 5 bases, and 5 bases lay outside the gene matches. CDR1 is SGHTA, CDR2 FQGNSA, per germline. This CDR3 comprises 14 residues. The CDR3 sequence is CASSDGTGGHEQFF. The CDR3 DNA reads TGTGCCAGCAGCGACGGGACAGGGGGACATGAGCAGTTCTTC.

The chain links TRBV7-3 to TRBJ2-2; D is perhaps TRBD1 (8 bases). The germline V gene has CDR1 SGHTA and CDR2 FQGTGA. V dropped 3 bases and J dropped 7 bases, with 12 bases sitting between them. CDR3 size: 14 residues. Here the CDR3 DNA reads TGTGCCAGCAGCTTGGACAGGGAGGGCGGGGAGCTGTTTTTT. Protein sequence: CASSLDREGGELFF.

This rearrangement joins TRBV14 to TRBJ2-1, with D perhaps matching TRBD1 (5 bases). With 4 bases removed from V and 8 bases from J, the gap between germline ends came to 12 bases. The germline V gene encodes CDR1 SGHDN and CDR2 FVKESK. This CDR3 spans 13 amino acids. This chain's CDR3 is CASSRNRGYEQFF. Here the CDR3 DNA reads TGTGCCAGCAGCCGGAATAGGGGCTATGAGCAGTTCTTC.

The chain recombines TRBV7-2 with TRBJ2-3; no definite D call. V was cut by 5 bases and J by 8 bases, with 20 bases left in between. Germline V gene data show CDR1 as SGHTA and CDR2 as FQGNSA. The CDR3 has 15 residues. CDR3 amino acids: CASSPRRGTVVTQYF. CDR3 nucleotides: TGTGCCAGCAGCCCCCGGCGTGGTACCGTGGTTACGCAGTATTTT.

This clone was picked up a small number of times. The CDR3 DNA follows: TGCAGCGTTGAAGATTGGAGCGGGACTACCAATGAGCAGTTCTTC. It encodes CSVEDWSGTTNEQFF. The chain uses TRBV29-1 and TRBJ2-1; 7 positions match TRBD2. Losses at the gene ends were 0 bases for V and 6 bases for J; bases not matched to a gene: 8. CDR1 and CDR2 from the germline V gene are SQVTM and ANQGSEA. The CDR3 sequence is 15 residues long.

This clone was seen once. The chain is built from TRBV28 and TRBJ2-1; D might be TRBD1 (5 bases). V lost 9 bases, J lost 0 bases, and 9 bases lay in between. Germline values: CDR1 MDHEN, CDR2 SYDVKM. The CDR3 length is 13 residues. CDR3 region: CASHRSSYNEQFF. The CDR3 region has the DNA TGTGCCAGTCACAGGAGCTCCTACAATGAGCAGTTCTTC.

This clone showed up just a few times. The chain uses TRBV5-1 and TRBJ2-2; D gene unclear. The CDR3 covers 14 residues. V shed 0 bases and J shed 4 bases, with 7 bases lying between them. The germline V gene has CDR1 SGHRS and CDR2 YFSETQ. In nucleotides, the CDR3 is TGCGCCAGCAGCTTGGGGTGGAGCACCGGGGAGCTGTTTTTT. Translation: CASSLGWSTGELFF.

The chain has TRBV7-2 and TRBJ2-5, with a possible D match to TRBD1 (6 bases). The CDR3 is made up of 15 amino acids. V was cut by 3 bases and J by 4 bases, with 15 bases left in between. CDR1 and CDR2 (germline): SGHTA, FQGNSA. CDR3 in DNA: TGTGCCAGCAGCTTCCCTCAGGGGAGCGGAGAGACCCAGTACTTC. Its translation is CASSFPQGSGETQYF. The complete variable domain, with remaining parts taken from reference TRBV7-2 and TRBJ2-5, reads GAGVSQSPSNKVTEKGKDVELRCDPISGHTALYWYRQSLGQGLEFLIYFQGNSAPDKSGLPSDRFSAERTGGSVSTLTIQRTQQEDSAVYLCASSFPQGSGETQYFGPGTRLLVL.

CDR3 nucleotides: TGCGCCAGCAGGCCGGGACAGCAGGGGGAAAAACTGTTTTTT. The encoded protein is CASRPGQQGEKLFF. V is TRBV10-2 and J is TRBJ1-4; TRBD1 agrees at 7 bases. This CDR3 is built from 14 residues. Germline V gene data show CDR1 as WSHSY and CDR2 as SAAADI. The V segment lost 6 bases and the J segment 8 bases; nucleotides outside the gene matches: 9.

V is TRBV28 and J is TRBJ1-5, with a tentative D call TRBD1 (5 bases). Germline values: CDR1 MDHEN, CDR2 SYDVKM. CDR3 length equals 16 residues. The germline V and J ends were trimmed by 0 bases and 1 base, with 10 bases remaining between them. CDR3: CASSLWAGLSNQPQHF. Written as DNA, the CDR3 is TGTGCCAGCAGTTTATGGGCGGGACTCAGCAATCAGCCCCAGCATTTT.

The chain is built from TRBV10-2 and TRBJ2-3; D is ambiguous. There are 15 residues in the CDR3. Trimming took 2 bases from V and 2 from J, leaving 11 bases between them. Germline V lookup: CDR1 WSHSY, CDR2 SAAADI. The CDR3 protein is CASSEQQPYTDTQYF. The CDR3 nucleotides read TGCGCCAGCAGTGAGCAGCAACCTTACACAGATACGCAGTATTTT.

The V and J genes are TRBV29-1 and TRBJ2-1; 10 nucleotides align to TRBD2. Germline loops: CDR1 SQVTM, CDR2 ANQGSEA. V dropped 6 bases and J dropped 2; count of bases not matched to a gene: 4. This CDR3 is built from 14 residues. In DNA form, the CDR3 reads TGCAGCGTGGAAAGCGGGAGGGCCTACAATGAGCAGTTCTTC. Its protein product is CSVESGRAYNEQFF.

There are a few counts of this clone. The CDR3 is CASTVGYTF. The CDR3 DNA reads as TGTGCCAGCACCGTCGGCTACACCTTC. V and J are TRBV28 and TRBJ1-2; D is unresolved. CDR1 is MDHEN and CDR2 is SYDVKM in the germline V gene. V lost 7 bases to trimming and J lost 8 bases, with 5 bases between them. This CDR3 contains 9 residues.

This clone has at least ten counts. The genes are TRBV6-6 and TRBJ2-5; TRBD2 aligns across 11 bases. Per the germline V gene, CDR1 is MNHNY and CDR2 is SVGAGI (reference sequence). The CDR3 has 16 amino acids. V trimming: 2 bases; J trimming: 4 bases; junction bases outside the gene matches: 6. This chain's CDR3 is CASSYTALAGGETQYF. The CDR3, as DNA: TGTGCCAGCAGTTACACCGCCCTAGCGGGAGGAGAGACCCAGTACTTC.

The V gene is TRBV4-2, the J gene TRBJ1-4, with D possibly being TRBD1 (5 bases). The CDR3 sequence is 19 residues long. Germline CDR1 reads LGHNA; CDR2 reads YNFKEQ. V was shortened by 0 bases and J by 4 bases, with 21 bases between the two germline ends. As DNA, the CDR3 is TGTGCCAGCAGCCAAGATCTCGGCGGTAATAGGGGCCTTAATGAAAAACTGTTTTTT. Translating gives CASSQDLGGNRGLNEKLFF.

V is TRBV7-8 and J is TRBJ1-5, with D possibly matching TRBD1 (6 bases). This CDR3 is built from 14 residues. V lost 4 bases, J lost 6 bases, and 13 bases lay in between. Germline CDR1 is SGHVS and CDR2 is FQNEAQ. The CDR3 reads CASSSQGFRQPQHF. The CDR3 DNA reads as TGTGCCAGCAGCTCGCAGGGGTTTCGTCAGCCCCAGCATTTT.

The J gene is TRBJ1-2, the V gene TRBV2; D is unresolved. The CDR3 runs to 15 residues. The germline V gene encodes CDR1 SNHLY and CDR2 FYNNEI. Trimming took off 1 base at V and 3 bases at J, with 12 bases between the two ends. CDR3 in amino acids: CASSEGRTGDYGYTF. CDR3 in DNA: TGTGCCAGCAGTGAAGGGCGGACCGGGGACTATGGCTACACCTTC.